A selection of T cell receptor beta chains follows, all from one sample in a study of T cells in Graves' hyperthyroidism and ophthalmopathy. In TCRdb, the multiplex PCR reads were re-called with MiXCR into one record per CDR3 protein. This sample has about 130,000 distinct CDR3 sequences, with less than 25% found just once. Sequenced input: blood. These receptors all stem from a woman aged 45 to 65 with Graves' hyperthyroidism that later progressed to Graves' ophthalmopathy. Each CDR3 is given with its conserved first and last residue. D genes are given only for firm matches. Rows may omit the clone size; those that give it use once, few, many or a size class.

v_call,clone_size,d_call,j_call,cdr3_aa,cdr3_nt
TRBV19,few,.,TRBJ1-1,CASRRDTMNTEAFF,TGTGCCAGTAGAAGGGATACCATGAACACTGAAGCTTTCTTT
TRBV5-1,many,.,TRBJ2-3,CASSRVGASTDTQYF,TGCGCCAGCAGCAGGGTCGGGGCTAGCACAGATACGCAGTATTTT
TRBV7-6,.,.,TRBJ2-7,CASSPRSHRAPSTNEQYF,TGTGCCAGCAGCCCACGCAGCCACAGGGCACCCTCGACGAACGAGCAGTACTTC
TRBV11-1,many,.,TRBJ2-7,CASSALPGAHEQYF,TGTGCCAGCAGCGCTCTACCGGGAGCCCACGAGCAGTACTTC
TRBV20-1,many,TRBD2,TRBJ2-5,CSARDGRRQETQYF,TGCAGTGCTAGGGACGGGAGGAGGCAAGAGACCCAGTACTTC
TRBV28,many,TRBD1,TRBJ2-7,CASSYRGRVYEQYF,TGTGCCAGCAGTTACAGGGGCCGAGTGTACGAGCAGTACTTC
TRBV20-1,few,TRBD1,TRBJ2-7,CSARDRGRYYEQYF,TGCAGTGCCAGGGACAGGGGGCGATACTACGAGCAGTACTTC
TRBV6-1,many,TRBD1,TRBJ1-5,CASSRQGGQPQHF,TGTGCCAGCAGCCGACAGGGTGGTCAGCCCCAGCATTTT
TRBV19,few,.,TRBJ1-1,CASSSRHPGTEAFF,TGTGCCAGTAGTTCGCGACACCCCGGAACTGAAGCTTTCTTT
TRBV5-1,.,.,TRBJ1-1,CASSIDSNTEAFF,TGCGCCAGCAGCATAGATTCAAACACTGAAGCTTTCTTT
TRBV20-1,few,.,TRBJ1-3,CSARDYDGNTIYF,TGCAGTGCTAGAGATTACGACGGAAACACCATATATTTT
TRBV10-3,.,.,TRBJ2-1,CAISEYKGNEQFF,TGTGCCATCAGTGAGTATAAGGGGAATGAGCAGTTCTTC
TRBV29-1,many,TRBD1,TRBJ2-3,CSVPGQGQGDTQYF,TGCAGCGTTCCGGGACAGGGACAAGGAGATACGCAGTATTTT
TRBV28,many,TRBD1,TRBJ1-5,CASSLQGGSNQPQHF,TGTGCCAGCAGTTTACAGGGGGGAAGCAATCAGCCCCAGCATTTT
TRBV30,once,.,TRBJ1-1,CAWSGGGQRNTEAFF,TGTGCCTGGAGTGGGGGCGGGCAGCGCAACACTGAAGCTTTCTTT
TRBV3-1,.,TRBD2,TRBJ2-3,CASGGLAEESTDTQYF,TGTGCCAGCGGGGGACTAGCGGAGGAAAGCACAGATACGCAGTATTTT
TRBV7-9,many,TRBD2,TRBJ2-5,CASSLPGGSETQYF,TGTGCCAGCAGCTTACCGGGAGGATCTGAGACCCAGTACTTC
TRBV7-9,many,.,TRBJ2-1,CASSLFLGGNEQFF,TGTGCCAGCAGCTTGTTCCTAGGGGGGAATGAGCAGTTCTTC
TRBV6-1,few,TRBD2,TRBJ2-3,CASTQLAGGGITPDTQYF,TGTGCCAGCACCCAACTAGCGGGAGGGGGAATAACGCCAGATACGCAGTATTTT
TRBV20-1,many,.,TRBJ1-1,CSAGQPVNTEAFF,TGCAGTGCAGGACAGCCAGTGAACACTGAAGCTTTCTTT
TRBV5-1,many,TRBD1,TRBJ2-3,CASSLLSGQVVTDTQYF,TGCGCCAGCAGCTTGCTGTCCGGACAGGTAGTCACAGATACGCAGTATTTT
TRBV29-1,.,TRBD1,TRBJ1-4,CSVEVLRQGARGEKLFF,TGCAGCGTTGAAGTGCTGAGACAGGGGGCAAGGGGTGAAAAACTGTTTTTT
TRBV27,many,TRBD1,TRBJ1-2,CASSYGQAAGYTF,TGTGCCAGCAGTTACGGACAGGCAGCCGGCTACACCTTC
TRBV6-2/TRBV6-3,many,.,TRBJ2-7,CASSLRPGLEQYF,TGTGCCAGCAGTCTCCGTCCAGGGCTCGAGCAGTACTTC
TRBV24-1,.,.,TRBJ2-2,CATSGPGAGELFF,TGTGCCACCAGTGGACCCGGTGCCGGGGAGCTGTTTTTT
TRBV29-1,.,.,TRBJ2-2,CSVEGGTGELFF,TGCAGCGTTGAAGGGGGCACCGGGGAGCTGTTTTTT
TRBV13,.,TRBD2,TRBJ2-1,CASSLEASGRNEQFF,TGTGCCAGCAGCTTAGAAGCTAGCGGGAGGAATGAGCAGTTCTTC
TRBV4-1,.,.,TRBJ2-7,CASSQESGILSYEQYF,TGCGCCAGCAGCCAAGAATCAGGGATTCTTTCCTACGAGCAGTACTTC
TRBV30,once,.,TRBJ2-1,CAWSDGWKTNEQFF,TGTGCCTGGAGTGATGGCTGGAAGACCAATGAGCAGTTCTTC
TRBV5-4,few,TRBD2,TRBJ2-1,CASGGRGGDNEQFF,TGTGCCAGCGGCGGGAGGGGGGGGGACAATGAGCAGTTCTTC
TRBV29-1,many,TRBD2,TRBJ2-2,CSVNPGGGGGELFF,TGCAGCGTTAACCCGGGAGGGGGAGGCGGGGAGCTGTTTTTT
TRBV5-1,many,TRBD1,TRBJ1-4,CASSLAGQATNEKLFF,TGCGCCAGCAGCCTAGCCGGACAGGCAACTAATGAAAAACTGTTTTTT
TRBV7-9,.,.,TRBJ1-1,CASSPGGQERFRTEAFF,TGTGCCAGCAGCCCGGGGGGGCAGGAAAGGTTTAGGACTGAAGCTTTCTTT
TRBV6-1,many,.,TRBJ1-4,CASRRTSLRSTNEKLFF,TGTGCCAGCAGACGGACCTCGCTCCGTTCAACTAATGAAAAACTGTTTTTT
TRBV11-2,many,.,TRBJ2-2,CASSLIRERGGELFF,TGTGCCAGCAGCTTAATTCGGGAGAGGGGCGGGGAGCTGTTTTTT
TRBV28,many,.,TRBJ2-7,CASSSPWGEQYF,TGTGCCAGCAGTTCCCCCTGGGGGGAGCAGTACTTC
TRBV5-1,many,.,TRBJ1-2,CASSLDGRGYGYTF,TGCGCCAGCAGCTTGGACGGCCGGGGGTATGGCTACACCTTC
TRBV18,few,.,TRBJ1-2,CASSSTGLDYGYTF,TGTGCCAGCTCATCAACAGGGTTGGACTATGGCTACACCTTC